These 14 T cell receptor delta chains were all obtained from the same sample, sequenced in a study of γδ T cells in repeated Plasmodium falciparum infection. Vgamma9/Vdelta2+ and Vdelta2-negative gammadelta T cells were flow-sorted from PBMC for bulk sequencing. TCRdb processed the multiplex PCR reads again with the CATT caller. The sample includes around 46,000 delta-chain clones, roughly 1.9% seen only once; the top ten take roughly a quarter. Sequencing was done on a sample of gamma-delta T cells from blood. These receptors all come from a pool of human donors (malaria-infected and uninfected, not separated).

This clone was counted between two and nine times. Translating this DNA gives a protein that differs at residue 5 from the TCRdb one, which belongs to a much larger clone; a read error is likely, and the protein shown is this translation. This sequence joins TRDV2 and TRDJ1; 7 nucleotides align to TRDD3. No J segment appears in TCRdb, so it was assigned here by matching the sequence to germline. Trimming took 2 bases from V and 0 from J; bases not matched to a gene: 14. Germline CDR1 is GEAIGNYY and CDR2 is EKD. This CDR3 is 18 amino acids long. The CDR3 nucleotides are TGTGCCTGTGACATAGAAGGATACGCGGGGTTGTACACCGATAAACTCATCTTT. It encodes CACDIEGYAGLYTDKLIF.

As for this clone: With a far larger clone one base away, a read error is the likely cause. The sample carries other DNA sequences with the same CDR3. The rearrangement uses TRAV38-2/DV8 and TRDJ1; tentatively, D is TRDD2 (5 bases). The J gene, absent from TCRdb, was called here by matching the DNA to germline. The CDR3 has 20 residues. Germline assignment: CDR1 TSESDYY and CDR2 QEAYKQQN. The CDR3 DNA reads TGTGCTTATAGGAGCGCGTTCCCTACCAACGGTTTGGACTACACTGATAAACTCATCTTT. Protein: CAYRSAFPTNGLDYTDKLIF.

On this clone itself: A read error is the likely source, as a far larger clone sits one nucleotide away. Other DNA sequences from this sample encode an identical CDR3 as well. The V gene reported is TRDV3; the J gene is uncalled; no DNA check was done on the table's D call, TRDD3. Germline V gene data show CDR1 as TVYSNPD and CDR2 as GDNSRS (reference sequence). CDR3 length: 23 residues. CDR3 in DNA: TGTGCCTTTAGGCTGTACCCTACGCTGAAACACTGGGGGATACCGAAGTACACCGATAAACTCATCTTC. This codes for CAFRLYPTLKHWGIPKYTDKLIF.

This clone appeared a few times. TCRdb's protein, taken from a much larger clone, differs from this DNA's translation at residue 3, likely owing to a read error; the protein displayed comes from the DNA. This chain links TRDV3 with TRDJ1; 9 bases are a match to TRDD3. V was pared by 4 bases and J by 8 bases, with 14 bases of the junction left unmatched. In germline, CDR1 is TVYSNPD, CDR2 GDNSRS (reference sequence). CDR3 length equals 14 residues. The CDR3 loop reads CACPRSGWGMKLIF. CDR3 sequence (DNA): TGTGCCTGTCCGCGCTCCGGCTGGGGGATGAAACTCATCTTT.

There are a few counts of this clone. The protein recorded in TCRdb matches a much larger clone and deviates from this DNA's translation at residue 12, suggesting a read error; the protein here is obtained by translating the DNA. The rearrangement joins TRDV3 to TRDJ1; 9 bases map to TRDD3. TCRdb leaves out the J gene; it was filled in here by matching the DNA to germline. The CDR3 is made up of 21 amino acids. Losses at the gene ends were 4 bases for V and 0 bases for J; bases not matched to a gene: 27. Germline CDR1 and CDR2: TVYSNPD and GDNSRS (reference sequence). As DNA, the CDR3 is TGTGCCTGGGGGTCGACGAGGAGGTACTGGGGGACCCCCTCCAACACCGATAAACTCATCTTT. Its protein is CAWGSTRRYWGTPSNTDKLIF.

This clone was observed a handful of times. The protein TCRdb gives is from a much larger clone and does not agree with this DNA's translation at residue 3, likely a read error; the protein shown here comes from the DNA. The CDR3, as DNA: TGTGCCTCCCGGGGGAAAGGTAGCTCCTGGGACACCCGACAGATGTTTTTC. Translation: CASRGKGSSWDTRQMFF. This chain uses TRDV3 with TRDJ3; D perhaps matches TRDD3 (6 bases). The J gene is not listed in TCRdb, so it was assigned here from a DNA match to germline. The CDR3 consists of 17 residues. The ends were cut back, 4 bases at V and 0 bases at J, with 16 bases in the middle. CDR1 TVYSNPD and CDR2 GDNSRS come from the germline V gene (reference sequence).

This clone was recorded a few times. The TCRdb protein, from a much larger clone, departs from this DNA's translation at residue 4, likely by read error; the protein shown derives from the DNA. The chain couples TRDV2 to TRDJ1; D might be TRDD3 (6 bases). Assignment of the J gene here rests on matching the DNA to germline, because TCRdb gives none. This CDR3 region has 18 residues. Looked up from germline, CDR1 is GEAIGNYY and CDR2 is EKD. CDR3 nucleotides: TGTGCCTGTGTCACCCAGGCGTGTAACGGGGGAGACACCGATAAACTCATCTTT. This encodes CACVTQACNGGDTDKLIF.

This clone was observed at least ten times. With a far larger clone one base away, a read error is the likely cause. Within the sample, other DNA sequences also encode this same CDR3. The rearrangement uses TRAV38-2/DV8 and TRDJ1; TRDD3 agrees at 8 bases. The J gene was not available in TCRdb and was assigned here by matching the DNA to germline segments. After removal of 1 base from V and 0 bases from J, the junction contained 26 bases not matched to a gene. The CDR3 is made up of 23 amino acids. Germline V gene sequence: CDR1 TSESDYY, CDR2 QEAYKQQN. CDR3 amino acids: CAYRSRRPQTARGYTEYTDKLIF. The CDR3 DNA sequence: TGTGCTTATAGGAGCCGCCGACCTCAAACCGCCCGGGGATACACCGAGTACACCGATAAACTCATCTTT.

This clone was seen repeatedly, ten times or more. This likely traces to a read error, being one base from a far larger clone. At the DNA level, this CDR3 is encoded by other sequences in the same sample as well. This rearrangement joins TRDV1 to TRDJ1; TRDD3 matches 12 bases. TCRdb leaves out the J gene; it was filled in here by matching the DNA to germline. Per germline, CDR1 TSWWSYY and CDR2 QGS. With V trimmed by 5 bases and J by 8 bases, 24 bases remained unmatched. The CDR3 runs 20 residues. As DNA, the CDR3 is TGTGCTCTTGGGAGAGGGAAGACCCCCTGGACTGGGGGATACCGAGACAAACTCATCTTT. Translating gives CALGRGKTPWTGGYRDKLIF.

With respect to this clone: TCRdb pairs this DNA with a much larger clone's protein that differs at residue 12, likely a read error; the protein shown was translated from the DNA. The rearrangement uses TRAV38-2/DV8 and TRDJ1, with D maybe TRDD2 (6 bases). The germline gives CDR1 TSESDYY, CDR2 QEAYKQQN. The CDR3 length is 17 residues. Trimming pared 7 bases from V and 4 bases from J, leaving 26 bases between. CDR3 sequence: CAYGTPTSLGGSDKLIF. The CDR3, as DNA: TGTGCTTATGGAACTCCTACGAGCCTGGGAGGGAGCGATAAACTCATCTTT.

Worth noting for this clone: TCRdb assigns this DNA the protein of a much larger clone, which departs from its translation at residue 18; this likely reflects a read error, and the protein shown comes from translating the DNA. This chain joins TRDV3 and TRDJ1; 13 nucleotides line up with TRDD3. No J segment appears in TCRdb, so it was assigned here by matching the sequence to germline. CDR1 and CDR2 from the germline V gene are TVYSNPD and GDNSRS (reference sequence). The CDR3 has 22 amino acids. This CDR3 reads CAFSSYGTLLGDTVPHTNKLIF. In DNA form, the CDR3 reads TGTGCCTTTTCTTCCTACGGCACCTTACTGGGGGATACGGTACCTCACACCAATAAACTCATCTTT.

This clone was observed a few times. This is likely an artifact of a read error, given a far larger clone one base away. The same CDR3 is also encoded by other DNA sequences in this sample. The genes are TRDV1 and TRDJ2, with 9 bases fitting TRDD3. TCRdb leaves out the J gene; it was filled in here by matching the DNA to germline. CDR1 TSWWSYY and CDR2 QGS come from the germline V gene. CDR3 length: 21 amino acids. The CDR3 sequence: CALGEPQFFTGGRYRTAQLFF. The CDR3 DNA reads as TGTGCACTTGGGGAACCACAGTTTTTCACTGGGGGACGTTATCGGACAGCACAACTCTTCTTT.

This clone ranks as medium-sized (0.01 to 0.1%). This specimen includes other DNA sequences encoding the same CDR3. For the CDR3, the DNA is TGTGCCTGTGACTCCCTTACTGGGAGGTCGACCGATAAACTCATCTTT. This encodes CACDSLTGRSTDKLIF. The genes are TRDV2 and TRDJ1; tentative D call: TRDD3 (6 bases). The CDR3 length is 16 residues. The germline V gene has CDR1 GEAIGNYY and CDR2 EKD. Trimming pared 3 bases from V and 2 bases from J, leaving 18 bases between.

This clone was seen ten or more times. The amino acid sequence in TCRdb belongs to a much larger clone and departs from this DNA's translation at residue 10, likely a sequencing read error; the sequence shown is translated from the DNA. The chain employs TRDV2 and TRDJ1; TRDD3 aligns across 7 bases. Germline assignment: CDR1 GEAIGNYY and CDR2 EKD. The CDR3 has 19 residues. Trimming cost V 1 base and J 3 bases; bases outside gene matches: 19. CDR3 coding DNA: TGTGCCTGTGACACATTGCGTGGGGGACGCCCTTTCGAGCCCGATAAACTCATCTTT. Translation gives CACDTLRGGRPFEPDKLIF.